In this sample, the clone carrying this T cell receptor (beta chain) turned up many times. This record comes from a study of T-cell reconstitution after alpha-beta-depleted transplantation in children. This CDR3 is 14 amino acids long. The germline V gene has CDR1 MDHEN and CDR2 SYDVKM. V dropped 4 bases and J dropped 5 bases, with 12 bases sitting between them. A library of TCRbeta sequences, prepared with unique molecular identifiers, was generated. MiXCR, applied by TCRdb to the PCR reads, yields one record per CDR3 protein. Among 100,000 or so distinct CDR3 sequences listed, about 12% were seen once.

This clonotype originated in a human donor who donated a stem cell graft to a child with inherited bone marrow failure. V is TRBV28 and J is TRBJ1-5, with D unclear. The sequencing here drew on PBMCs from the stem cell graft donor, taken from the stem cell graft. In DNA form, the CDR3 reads TGTGCCAGCAGTTCAGTGATGGGCCATCAGCCCCAGCATTTT. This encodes CASSSVMGHQPQHF.